A selection of T cell receptor beta chains follows, all from one sample in a study of PD-L1 blockade in urothelial cancer. Profiling relied on immunoSEQ multiplex PCR, and the TCRdb table lists in-frame clones only, not all of them. The profile covers about 49,000 clones, with less than 85% appearing a single time and more than 9% taken by the ten largest. Here the sequenced sample was PBMCs, taken around atezolizumab (anti-PD-L1) treatment. The receptors derive from a man aged 65-85 years with urothelial cancer. Both conserved end residues are part of each CDR3.

CDR3	V	J
CASSPPRLAYGYNEQFF	TRBV18	TRBJ2-1
CASSPETEAGEQFF	TRBV5-6	TRBJ2-1
CASSLAQTGGSEKLFF	TRBV7-8	TRBJ1-4
CASSFGLNSLTDTQYF	TRBV5-4	TRBJ2-3
CASSPTGREKLFF	TRBV2	TRBJ1-4
CASSGGDGTYEQYF	TRBV5-8	TRBJ2-7
CAWSGGHRNQPQHF	TRBV30	TRBJ1-5
CASSSRTVNTGELFF	TRBV7-9	TRBJ2-2
CATSRENLRTSGSYLEQFF	TRBV15	TRBJ2-1
CASSQQGYYGYTF	TRBV7-9	TRBJ1-2
CASSPGGRISYEQYF	TRBV5-5	TRBJ2-7
CASTRGGGTEAFF	TRBV27	TRBJ1-1
CASSQDPGVNEKLFF	TRBV4-1	TRBJ1-4
CASSAVQGDNYEQYF	TRBV6-1	TRBJ2-7
CASSDLTGPESPEAFF	TRBV5-1	TRBJ1-1
CASSIKGTDYFNQPQHF	TRBV19	TRBJ1-5
CASTLDRGREYNEQFF	TRBV2	TRBJ2-1
CASSPEDREDSGELFF	TRBV5-4	TRBJ2-2
CASSLPTGLNTEAFF	TRBV6-6	TRBJ1-1
CASSTRTSGYNEQFF	TRBV28	TRBJ2-1
CAIQGTGKIGELFF	TRBV10-3	TRBJ2-2
CASILWQEAFF	TRBV2	TRBJ1-1
CASSVTQGYEQYF	TRBV19	TRBJ2-7
CASSLQGQPNQPQHF	TRBV7-2	TRBJ1-5
CASSLAQGAKNIQYF	TRBV5-1	TRBJ2-4
CASSLRGGANTGELFF	TRBV4-1	TRBJ2-2
CASSEFPGTHEQYF	TRBV25-1	TRBJ2-7
CASSPGTGQEKLFF	TRBV2	TRBJ1-4
CASSRISGRRGDEQFF	TRBV7-9	TRBJ2-1
CASSEALLAGVDNEQFF	TRBV2	TRBJ2-1
CASSFTGTSYYNEQFF	TRBV28	TRBJ2-1
CASSVGISQDLYTF	TRBV9	TRBJ1-2
CASSPTSGLGYEQYF	TRBV28	TRBJ2-7
CASSAHSNEKLFF	TRBV2	TRBJ1-4
CASSQDVAGQETQYF	TRBV28	TRBJ2-5
CASSTGTEINYEQYF	TRBV5-4	TRBJ2-7
CASSLSGGLEQYF	TRBV5-5	TRBJ2-7
CASSGSEGNYGYTF	TRBV18	TRBJ1-2
CASSHTDRVAEQYF	TRBV18	TRBJ2-7
CSAGQGAYEQYF	TRBV29-1	TRBJ2-7
CASSLTSGNGEQYF	TRBV5-1	TRBJ2-7
CASLTSGYNEQFF	TRBV28	TRBJ2-1
CASSSGQGAVETQYF	TRBV7-3	TRBJ2-5
CASSLAPGVSFGEQFF	TRBV5-1	TRBJ2-1
CASSLAPGVYYGYTF	TRBV5-1	TRBJ1-2
CATSRRLLDTQYF	TRBV15	TRBJ2-3
CASSPLADFYNEQFF	TRBV28	TRBJ2-1
CASSEWTGADTQYF	TRBV7-3	TRBJ2-3
CASSPPLAGGVSEQFF	TRBV7-2	TRBJ2-1
CATSRDLETGRSGKLFF	TRBV15	TRBJ1-4
CASSQGRTSGQETQYF	TRBV14	TRBJ2-5